This T cell receptor beta chain was sequenced in a study of blood T cell repertoires in COVID-19. Background on the study: COVID-19 samples collected from the United States, Italy and Spain covered acute and convalescent phases.

The length of the CDR3 is 13 residues. Trimming removed 5 bases from V and 4 bases from J; junction bases left unmatched: 5. Germline V lookup: CDR1 MNHNY, CDR2 SVGAGI (reference sequence). Membership in each cohort depended on participant-reported clinical history. The table came from immunoSEQ multiplex PCR; TCRdb's copy has only in-frame clones and leaves some out. The sample records about 140,000 clones, almost 85% being singletons. The chain is built from TRBV6-6 and TRBJ2-7; 7 bases are shared with TRBD1. The clonotype was recovered from a man in his forties or fifties with acute COVID-19. Sequenced sample: PBMCs or T cells enriched from blood (not recorded which). This CDR3 reads CASSLRQGYEQYF. The DNA for the CDR3 is TGTGCCAGCAGTCTACGACAGGGATACGAGCAGTACTTC.